The following is a TCR beta chain sequence with its context. Its specific antigen is unknown. Base qualities were left out, and no much larger clone turns up one base away. This sample was included in a study of blood T cell repertoires in COVID-19 (dated by TCRdb to 2020 to 2021). Context from the whole study: Collaborator samples came from the United States, Italy and Spain and covered acute and convalescent phases of COVID-19. Nearly every sample came with metadata listing a de-identified subject ID, COVID-19 status, age in years and sex. Subjects who had been exposed to COVID-19, were actively infected with it, or had recovered from it provided the deeply sampled blood TCRbeta repertoires that made up the dataset. The repertoires were made available in a free public database intended to serve as a resource for research on the immune response to SARS-CoV-2. The prospective study material was composed of cDNA or gDNA derived from T cells, B-cell-depleted T cells, or PBMCs. The samples were drawn from two sources: the first 160 participants of the ongoing ImmuneRACE study, and 1,000 to 1,500 subjects contributed by 6 global collaborators. Where available, HLA class I and class II types were obtained from metadata supplied by the sample provider rather than from assay-based typing.

Whole blood was collected in K2EDTA tubes by collaborating institutions according to the institutions' own protocols. For TCRbeta analysis, collaborators shipped samples in one of three forms: frozen whole blood, isolated PBMCs, or DNA extracted from either of those sample types. Broader findings and caveats from the paper: The quantity of clinical and demographic metadata differed by source and by participant and was supplied without curation.

V ends up 1 base short and J 6 bases short, with an unmatched junction base count of 8. Sequences MGHRA (CDR1) and YSYEKL (CDR2) are obtained from the germline V gene. Reading from cysteine to phenylalanine, the CDR3 counts 16 amino acids. The kept DNA is CDR3 alone, 48 bases in frame from the first base. The immunoSEQ Assay, a bias-controlled multiplex PCR, was used to amplify TCRbeta CDR3 regions from genomic DNA. Processing in the source paper ran as follows. The number of nucleated cells in each sample was estimated by amplification of reference gene primers within the assay. Sequence reads were collapsed and filtered to measure the absolute abundance of every unique TCRbeta CDR3 rearrangement. For each sample, productive Simpson clonality was calculated as the square root of Simpson's diversity index across productive rearrangements. TCRdb obtained this table from immuneACCESS and retained in-frame rearrangements with V and J assigned. These tables miss some clones; where compared with another copy, unresolved V genes account for less than half of the shortfall, and the remainder is unexplained. That table supplies the V and J calls and clone size; D and trimming were determined from the DNA. This sample has some 120,000 clones in its table, and roughly 85% of those were observed once. The ten largest account for roughly 1.4% of the sample.

The specimen sequenced was peripheral blood. The TCR sequence derives from a man between 35 and 55 years old with acute or convalescent COVID-19. The V gene is TRBV4-1 and the J gene is TRBJ2-1, with 8 junctional bases fitting TRBD2. Here is the DNA: TGCGCCAGCAGCCAAGTGGGGACTAGAAGGATCAATGAGCAGTTCTTC. Its amino acids are CASSQVGTRRINEQFF.